The 10 T cell receptor beta chains given below trace back to one sample, sequenced in a study of CD8 T cells in ankylosing spondylitis. Overall study findings and caveats: Seven or eight highly homologous variants made up a TCR beta motif, and this motif appeared characteristic of ankylosing spondylitis blood.

These receptors' targets are unknown. TCRdb redid the calling of the 5' RACE reads with MiXCR, one entry per CDR3 protein. Among over 600,000 distinct CDR3 sequences listed, roughly 20% were seen once. Sequencing input: blood, either unsorted or a sorted T cell fraction (not recorded which). These receptors were obtained from a male donor with ankylosing spondylitis.

This clonotype was counted a few times. The gene calls are TRBV6-1 and TRBJ1-1; tentatively, D is TRBD1 (5 bases). Trimming stripped 7 bases from V and 0 bases from J, with 18 bases between. This CDR3 is 16 amino acids long. The germline CDR1 and CDR2 sequences are MNHNS and SASEGT. The CDR3 protein is CASTTLGAGMNTEAFF. The CDR3 DNA reads as TGTGCCAGCACTACACTAGGGGCAGGGATGAACACTGAAGCTTTCTTT.

In this sample, this clonotype turned up a few times. This chain links TRBV20-1 with TRBJ1-1; D is unresolved. The CDR3 is made up of 14 amino acids. Germline V gene sequence: CDR1 DFQATT, CDR2 SNEGSKA (reference sequence). Trimming removed 4 bases from V and 0 bases from J, with 12 bases in between. In nucleotides, the CDR3 is TGCAGTGCTAACGGCCTCGGGATGAACACTGAAGCTTTCTTT. It is translated as CSANGLGMNTEAFF.

V and J are TRBV20-1 and TRBJ2-1, with TRBD2 matching over 8 bases. V lost 4 bases and J lost 4; bases outside the gene matches: 12. The germline gives CDR1 DFQATT, CDR2 SNEGSKA (reference sequence). CDR3 length equals 16 residues. CDR3 DNA: TGCAGTGCTAAGACACCGAAGCGGGAGAGGTACAATGAGCAGTTCTTC. Its translation is CSAKTPKRERYNEQFF.

This clonotype has just a few counts. The chain is built from TRBV10-3 and TRBJ1-1; 7 bases agree with TRBD1. CDR3 length: 18 residues. With V trimmed by 2 bases and J by 0 bases, 12 bases remained unmatched. Germline assignment: CDR1 ENHRY and CDR2 SYGVKD. CDR3 coding DNA: TGTGCCATCAGTGAGCCACCCCAGGGGGGGCCACTGAACACTGAAGCTTTCTTT. Its protein product is CAISEPPQGGPLNTEAFF.

This clonotype was seen more than once but under ten times. This chain connects TRBV5-1 to TRBJ2-3; 11 nucleotides match TRBD1. CDR3 length: 16 residues. Germline CDR1 SGHRS, CDR2 YFSETQ. The V segment lost 3 bases and the J segment 4 bases; nucleotides outside the gene matches: 7. The CDR3 loop reads CASSYAGTGGSDTQYF. DNA of the CDR3: TGCGCCAGCAGCTACGCCGGGACAGGGGGGTCAGATACGCAGTATTTT.

This clonotype has only a few counts. The rearrangement links TRBV5-6 to TRBJ2-7; D is perhaps TRBD1 or TRBD2 (5 bases each). CDR3 length: 15 amino acids. Trimming took off 6 bases at V and 0 bases at J, with 16 bases between the two ends. Germline-derived CDR1 and CDR2 are SGHDT and YYEEEE. Here the CDR3 reads CASTTPGRGSYEQYF. The CDR3 region has the DNA TGTGCCAGCACCACCCCGGGACGGGGCTCCTACGAGCAGTACTTC.

The gene calls are TRBV20-1 and TRBJ2-7; D remains unclear. V was pared by 0 bases and J by 6 bases, with 12 bases between. CDR3 length equals 13 residues. In germline, CDR1 is DFQATT, CDR2 SNEGSKA (reference sequence). The CDR3 nucleotides are TGCAGTGCTAGAGATTCACTTGGAATCGAGCAGTACTTC. The encoded protein is CSARDSLGIEQYF.

This clonotype was observed a few times. The V call is TRBV5-1, the J call TRBJ1-4, with D hard to call. V lost 4 bases and J lost 2, with 15 bases in between. The germline V gene encodes CDR1 SGHRS and CDR2 YFSETQ. The CDR3 totals 16 residues. CDR3 sequence reads: CASSPWTVDTNEKLFF. CDR3 sequence (DNA): TGCGCCAGCAGCCCATGGACGGTGGACACTAATGAAAAACTGTTTTTT. The full variable domain, with the rest looked up from reference TRBV5-1 and TRBJ1-4, is KAGVTQTPRYLIKTRGQQVTLSCSPISGHRSVSWYQQTPGQGLQFLFEYFSETQRNKGNFPGRFSGRQFSNSRSEMNVSTLELGDSALYLCASSPWTVDTNEKLFFGSGTQLSVL.

The rearrangement links TRBV7-8 to TRBJ1-2; 9 bases fit TRBD1. This CDR3 has 15 residues. The V segment lost 6 bases and the J segment 4 bases; nucleotides outside the gene matches: 9. CDR1 SGHVS and CDR2 FQNEAQ come from the germline V gene. The DNA of the CDR3 is TGTGCCAGCAGTCCATCCGGGACAGGGATCTATGGCTACACCTTC. Translation: CASSPSGTGIYGYTF.

This clonotype was counted a few times. The J gene is TRBJ1-2, the V gene TRBV5-1, with unresolved D. Deletions cut 0 bases from V and 5 bases from J, with 20 bases between. Germline V gene data show CDR1 as SGHRS and CDR2 as YFSETQ. The CDR3 runs 17 residues. CDR3 nucleotides: TGCGCCAGCAGCTTGGGTAAGGCGACCGCTTTGTCATATGGCTACACCTTC. Its translation: CASSLGKATALSYGYTF.